The rows below give T cell receptor beta chains drawn from one sample of a study of CD8 T cells in Susac syndrome. One entry per CDR3 protein, called by TCRdb with MiXCR from the immunoSEQ multiplex PCR reads. The sample holds about 210,000 distinct CDR3 sequences, 95% seen once. Input material: CD4+ T cells from PBMCs. Every receptor here comes from a human donor with multiple sclerosis. The CDR3 runs from the conserved cysteine through the conserved F or W. A D gene is named only where the DNA matches it firmly. Some rows have no size entry. The others give once, few or many, or a class for an expanded clone.

>.|TRBV20-1|TRBJ2-1|.
TGCAGTGCAAGGGGACCCCCCATCTACAATGAGCAGTTCTTC
CSARGPPIYNEQFF
>TRBD2|TRBV5-1|TRBJ2-7|.
TGCGCCAGCAGCTTGGGGACTAGCGAGTCCTACGAGCAGTACTTC
CASSLGTSESYEQYF
>TRBD2|TRBV29-1|TRBJ2-6|.
TGCAGCGTCGCTCGTGAGGGAGGGCCGACTGGGGCCAACGTCCTGACTTTC
CSVAREGGPTGANVLTF
>.|TRBV6-5|TRBJ2-5|.
TGTGCCAGCAGTTACCGACGACGAGAGACCCAGTACTTC
CASSYRRRETQYF
>TRBD2|TRBV28|TRBJ2-5|.
TGTGCCAGCAGTTTACGGGGGCTAGCGGGAGGGCCGGGAGAGACCCAGTACTTC
CASSLRGLAGGPGETQYF
>.|TRBV3-1|TRBJ2-3|.
TGTGCCAGCAGCCAAAGGGCGCGGGGCACAGATACGCAGTATTTT
CASSQRARGTDTQYF
>.|TRBV3-1|TRBJ2-7|.
TGTGCCAGCAGCCAAGGGTTTAGGCTAGCAGGCGAGCAGTACTTC
CASSQGFRLAGEQYF
>.|TRBV3-1|TRBJ1-2|.
TGTGCCAGCACCCACGGGGGGGCTGATGGCTACACCTTC
CASTHGGADGYTF
>.|TRBV14|TRBJ2-2|once
TGTGCCAGCAGCCACCGGGTAAACACCGGGGAGCTGTTTTTT
CASSHRVNTGELFF
>.|TRBV29-1|TRBJ2-7|.
TGCAGCGTCTACCAGAGGGGGGGTTACGAGCAGTACTTC
CSVYQRGGYEQYF
>.|TRBV7-9|TRBJ2-7|.
TGTGCCAGCAGCTCCCTTAATACCTACGAGCAGTACTTC
CASSSLNTYEQYF
>TRBD2|TRBV29-1|TRBJ2-1|.
TGCAGCGTTGCTGGGGCGGGAGGCTCCTACAATGAGCAGTTCTTC
CSVAGAGGSYNEQFF
>.|TRBV3-1|TRBJ2-3|.
TGTGCCAGCAGCCCGACGGGACCCAAGCAAGATACGCAGTATTTT
CASSPTGPKQDTQYF
>.|TRBV7-2|TRBJ2-5|.
TGTGCCAGCAGTATAGAGGGTATACGGTACTTC
CASSIEGIRYF
>.|TRBV9|TRBJ2-3|.
TGTGCCAGCAGCAGGAGGGCGGGTCCTACAGATACGCAGTATTTT
CASSRRAGPTDTQYF
>TRBD2|TRBV11-2|TRBJ2-7|.
TGTGCCAGCAGCTTGAGACTAGCGTCTTCCTACGAGCAGTACTTC
CASSLRLASSYEQYF
>TRBD2|TRBV27|TRBJ2-5|.
TGTGCCAGCAGTTTATTTTCCCTAGCGGGAGCAGAGACCCAGTACTTC
CASSLFSLAGAETQYF
>.|TRBV7-9|TRBJ1-5|few
TGTGCCAGTAGTCGGGGAGGCGGCAATCAGCCCCAGCATTTT
CASSRGGGNQPQHF
>TRBD1|TRBV20-1|TRBJ2-1|.
TGCAGTGCTGCCGGGACAGGGTCCTATGAGCAGTTCTTC
CSAAGTGSYEQFF
>.|TRBV27|TRBJ2-2|.
TGTGCCAGCAGTTTATCTGACGGGGGGCAAGTCAGGGAGCTGTTTTTT
CASSLSDGGQVRELFF
>.|TRBV18|TRBJ2-7|.
TGTGCCAGCTCACTGGGGTTCCACGAGCAGTACTTC
CASSLGFHEQYF
>.|TRBV6-5|TRBJ1-1|.
TGTGCCAGCAGTGCGCTAAAGGGAACTGAAGCTTTCTTT
CASSALKGTEAFF
>.|TRBV30|TRBJ1-1|.
TGTGCCTGGAGTAGGAACAGGAACACTGAAGCTTTCTTT
CAWSRNRNTEAFF
>.|TRBV11-1|TRBJ2-7|.
TGTGCCAGCAGCGTAGCGGGACAGCGCTACGAGCAGTACTTC
CASSVAGQRYEQYF
>.|TRBV30|TRBJ2-5|.
TGTGCCTGGGAAGGTACAGGGCTAGAGACCCAGTACTTC
CAWEGTGLETQYF
>TRBD2|TRBV29-1|TRBJ2-5|.
TGCAGCGCCATAGCGGGCGGCGAGACCCAGTACTTC
CSAIAGGETQYF
>.|TRBV29-1|TRBJ2-2|.
TGCAGCGTACGAAGGGAGACTACGAACACCGGGGAGCTGTTTTTT
CSVRRETTNTGELFF